Listed here is a single TCR beta chain. V shed 5 bases and J 5 bases; nucleotides not matched to a gene: 8. The CDR3 consists of 14 residues. Germline CDR1 and CDR2: MGHDK and SYGVNS. TCRdb keeps only in-frame clones here, not all; method: immunoSEQ multiplex PCR. The sample has 110,000 to 150,000 clones, approximately 81% seen once. The data originate from a study of blood T cell repertoires in COVID-19. This clonotype was obtained from a human donor in a cohort sampled during active COVID-19. The rearrangement links TRBV25-1 to TRBJ2-7, with 8 bases fitting TRBD1. Sequencing input: peripheral blood. CDR3 bases: TGTGCCAGCAGTCCGGGGACAGGCTGGGACGAGCAGTACTTC. Amino acids: CASSPGTGWDEQYF.